This entry features one TCR beta chain sequence. Followed over time, Seattle patients had been enrolled while infection was active. Sequencing was performed with immunoSEQ multiplex PCR; in TCRdb, only in-frame clones are kept and a portion is missing. Of 100,000 to 150,000 clones listed, about 89% are singletons. The sample belongs to a study of blood T cell repertoires in COVID-19. The receptor was derived from a man between 60 and 70 years old with COVID-19, enrolled during active disease. Material: peripheral blood.

The CDR3 protein is CATSDRGKTEAFF. CDR3 DNA sequence: TGTGCCACCAGTGATCGGGGGAAAACTGAAGCTTTCTTT. This rearrangement joins TRBV24-1 to TRBJ1-1; tentative D call: TRBD1 (5 bases). The CDR3 loop spans 13 amino acids. V lost 3 bases and J 5 bases, leaving 9 bases between the germline ends. Germline loops: CDR1 KGHDR, CDR2 SFDVKD.